One and the same sample provided the 32 T cell receptor beta chains below, sequenced in a study of CD4 T cells in relation to SARS-CoV-2 and coronaviruses. No antigens are known for them. Here immunoSEQ multiplex PCR was the method, and the copy in TCRdb shows in-frame clones only, minus some. The sample has about 36,000 clones; over 65% are singletons. The sample taken for sequencing was memory CD4+ T cells from PBMCs, cultured in vitro. The receptors here all came from an adult with COVID-19.

This chain joins TRBV10-3 and TRBJ2-3, with 7 bases identical to TRBD2. The CDR3 totals 15 residues. The junction had 7 bases not matched to a gene; V was cut back by 3 bases and J by 4 bases. Germline V gene data show CDR1 as ENHRY and CDR2 as SYGVKD. CDR3 nucleotides: TGTGCCATCAGTGATCGGCGGGAGAGTGCAGATACGCAGTATTTT. Translation: CAISDRRESADTQYF.

This clone is medium-sized within its sample. The V and J genes are TRBV6-2 or TRBV6-3 and TRBJ2-2; D is unresolved. V was trimmed by 0 bases and J by 4 bases, leaving 3 bases between them. Germline V gives CDR1 MNHEY, CDR2 SVGEGT. The CDR3 is 13 residues long. The CDR3 DNA reads as TGTGCCAGCAGTTACTCGACCACCGGGGAGCTGTTTTTT. It specifies CASSYSTTGELFF.

The CDR3 bases are TGTGCCAGCAGCCGCACTAGCGCGGCGGAGCAGTTCTTC. It yields the protein CASSRTSAAEQFF. The V call is TRBV11-3, the J call TRBJ2-1, with 7 bases matching TRBD2. Germline V gives CDR1 SGHNT, CDR2 YENEEA. V dropped 5 bases and J dropped 10; count of bases not matched to a gene: 8. This CDR3 region has 13 residues.

This chain uses TRBV9 with TRBJ2-4, with 9 bases identical to TRBD2. The V gene's germline CDR1 is SGDLS and CDR2 YYNGEE. V was pared by 1 base and J by 5 bases, with 7 bases of the junction left unmatched. This CDR3 region has 16 residues. As DNA, the CDR3 is TGTGCCAGCAGCGTATATGCGGGAGGGCCACAAAACATTCAGTACTTC. It yields the protein CASSVYAGGPQNIQYF.

V gene TRBV21-1 combines with J gene TRBJ2-3; TRBD1 is the table's D call and was not checked against the DNA. TRBV21-1 counts as a pseudogene. The CDR3 length is 16 residues. CDR3 sequence (DNA): TGTGCCAGCAGCAATTACAGGGTCGAAGGCACAGATACGCAGTATTTT. Its protein is CASSNYRVEGTDTQYF.

This clone was observed a handful of times. One end of the junction is discordant with germline, which a read error may explain. This chain links TRBV6-6 with TRBJ1-5, with 7 bases that match TRBD1. The CDR3 is made up of 15 amino acids. CDR1 and CDR2 (germline): MNHNY, SVGAGI (reference sequence). CDR3 protein: CASRQGFYSDQPQHF. Written as DNA, the CDR3 is TGTGCCAGCAGACAGGGGTTTTATAGCGATCAGCCCCAGCATTTT.

This rearrangement joins TRBV10-3 to TRBJ2-7; 9 bases match TRBD1. Germline V gene data show CDR1 as ENHRY and CDR2 as SYGVKD. The CDR3 extends over 13 amino acids. Unmatched junction bases numbered 7, after V lost 9 bases and J lost 4 bases. The CDR3 here is CAIKGQGRYEQYF. CDR3 sequence (DNA): TGTGCCATTAAAGGACAGGGGAGGTACGAGCAGTACTTC.

The chain uses TRBV6-2 or TRBV6-3 and TRBJ2-4, with 9 bases matching TRBD1. The CDR3 length is 18 residues. V was pared by 2 bases and J by 7 bases, with 15 bases of the junction left unmatched. The germline V gene encodes CDR1 MNHEY and CDR2 SVGEGT. The CDR3 bases are TGTGCCAGCAGTTACGGGACAGGGTCGCCAAAAAGGGGTAACATTCAGTACTTC. Protein product: CASSYGTGSPKRGNIQYF.

This chain connects TRBV6-6 to TRBJ1-1, with D possibly matching TRBD1 (5 bases). Germline-derived CDR1 and CDR2 are MNHNY and SVGAGI (reference sequence). The V end was cut by 6 bases, the J end by 2 bases, with 16 bases between. This CDR3 is built from 15 residues. CDR3 protein: CASSPLGDRNTEAFF. DNA for the CDR3: TGTGCCAGCAGCCCACTAGGGGACCGAAACACTGAAGCTTTCTTT.

This clone was recorded only once. The V and J genes are TRBV29-1 and TRBJ2-7; no definite D call. Germline lookup yields CDR1 SQVTM and CDR2 ANQGSEA. CDR3 length: 12 amino acids. V shed 4 bases and J shed 3 bases, with 10 bases lying between them. In DNA form, the CDR3 reads TGCAGCGTTGGTCTCACGTACTACGAGCAGTACTTC. Translation: CSVGLTYYEQYF.

The chain has TRBV10-2 and TRBJ1-5, with 7 positions matching TRBD1. CDR3 length: 13 amino acids. The germline CDR1 and CDR2 sequences are WSHSY and SAAADI. V shed 8 bases, J shed 3 bases, and the junction held 4 bases outside the gene matches. The CDR3 region is CASGQVPNQPQHF. The CDR3 DNA sequence: TGCGCCAGCGGACAGGTACCCAATCAGCCCCAGCATTTT.

This clone was seen only a few times. The chain recombines TRBV2 with TRBJ1-2, with 11 bases identical to TRBD1. This CDR3 is 14 amino acids long. J lost 2 bases, V lost 6 bases, and 2 bases had no gene match. Germline V lookup: CDR1 SNHLY, CDR2 FYNNEI. CDR3 sequence: CASRRTGGNYGYTF. DNA of the CDR3: TGTGCCAGCAGGAGGACAGGGGGCAACTATGGCTACACCTTC.

The rearrangement links TRBV2 to TRBJ1-2; a weak D match, TRBD1 (5 bases). This CDR3 contains 12 residues. The V and J ends lost 5 bases and 8 bases respectively, with 12 bases between them. Germline V gene sequence: CDR1 SNHLY, CDR2 FYNNEI. CDR3 coding DNA: TGTGCCAGCAGTCCCGTGGGGCTCGGCTACACCTTC. It yields the protein CASSPVGLGYTF.

This clone was counted between two and nine times. The V call is TRBV4-1, the J call TRBJ2-1; 10 nucleotides agree with TRBD2. The germline V gene encodes CDR1 MGHRA and CDR2 YSYEKL. The CDR3 sequence is 18 residues long. Trimming at V came to 2 bases and at J to 3 bases, leaving 10 bases not matched to a gene. In DNA, the CDR3 is TGCGCCAGCAGCCAATCCTTACCCGGACTAGCGGACTACAATGAGCAGTTCTTC. Translation gives CASSQSLPGLADYNEQFF.

V gene TRBV5-4 combines with J gene TRBJ2-3, with 7 bases matching TRBD2. After removal of 2 bases from V and 8 bases from J, the junction contained 14 bases not matched to a gene. The CDR3 totals 16 residues. The germline V gene has CDR1 SGHNT and CDR2 YYREEE (reference sequence). The CDR3, as DNA: TGTGCCAGCAGCTTTAGGGACTACCTTCGGGTAGGTACGCAGTATTTT. This codes for CASSFRDYLRVGTQYF.

The chain has TRBV6-4 and TRBJ2-2; the D gene is possibly TRBD2 (5 bases). This CDR3 region has 13 residues. Between the trimmed V and J ends, which lost 3 bases and 3 bases, there was a span of 5 bases. Germline CDR1 reads MRHNA; CDR2 reads SNTAGT. CDR3 in amino acids: CASSERDTGELFF. In nucleotides, the CDR3 is TGTGCCAGCAGTGAGCGGGACACCGGGGAGCTGTTTTTT.

The CDR3 reads CASSYKGDTRNTIYF. CDR3 coding DNA: TGTGCCAGCAGTTACAAAGGGGATACCCGAAACACCATATATTTT. The chain employs TRBV6-6 and TRBJ1-3; weak D call: TRBD1 (5 bases). Germline CDR1 and CDR2: MNHNY and SVGAGI (reference sequence). Trimming took off 2 bases at V and 5 bases at J, with 13 bases between the two ends. The CDR3 loop spans 15 amino acids.

This sequence joins TRBV28 and TRBJ1-6; D gene ambiguous. V was shortened by 6 bases and J by 7 bases, with 13 bases between the two germline ends. The CDR3 covers 14 residues. CDR1 is MDHEN and CDR2 is SYDVKM in the germline V gene. The CDR3 is CASSTHLGNSPLHF. The CDR3 nucleotides are TGTGCCAGCAGCACACACCTAGGGAATTCACCCCTCCACTTT.

This clone showed up just a few times. V is TRBV30 and J is TRBJ1-5; no clear D gene. This CDR3 region has 14 residues. Germline assignment: CDR1 GTSNPN and CDR2 SVGIG (reference sequence). The V end was cut by 0 bases, the J end by 6 bases, with 12 bases between. CDR3 bases: TGTGCCTGGAGTGTATCCGGACCCGGTCAGCCCCAGCATTTT. Its protein product is CAWSVSGPGQPQHF.

This clone turned up a few times. CDR3 in amino acids: CASSVADSSGNTIYF. The CDR3 region has the DNA TGTGCCAGCAGCGTAGCTGACAGCTCTGGAAACACCATATATTTT. V and J are TRBV9 and TRBJ1-3, with a tentative D call TRBD1 (5 bases). Trimming removed 0 bases from V and 0 bases from J, with 7 bases in between. The germline V gene encodes CDR1 SGDLS and CDR2 YYNGEE. CDR3 length equals 15 residues.

V gene TRBV6-4 combines with J gene TRBJ2-3, with 7 bases identical to TRBD1. The ends lost 3 bases at V and 1 base at J; junction bases unmatched: 4. Per germline, CDR1 MRHNA and CDR2 SNTAGT. This CDR3 comprises 15 residues. CDR3 in amino acids: CASSEQGSGTDTQYF. DNA for the CDR3: TGTGCCAGCAGTGAACAGGGGAGCGGCACAGATACGCAGTATTTT.

The rearrangement links TRBV10-3 to TRBJ2-7; TRBD1 agrees at 8 bases. Germline loops: CDR1 ENHRY, CDR2 SYGVKD. V shed 3 bases and J 9 bases; nucleotides not matched to a gene: 13. The CDR3 totals 15 residues. DNA for the CDR3: TGTGCCATCAGTGAAAGGGAAACAGGGGGTGGGTGGCAGTACTTC. Translated, it gives CAISERETGGGWQYF.

The V gene is TRBV28, the J gene TRBJ1-6; D might be TRBD1 (6 bases). Trimming shortened V by 5 bases and J by 9 bases, and 11 bases separated the two germline ends. CDR3 length: 13 amino acids. The germline CDR1 and CDR2 sequences are MDHEN and SYDVKM. The CDR3 is CASSRDTPSPLHF. DNA of the CDR3: TGTGCCAGCAGTCGGGACACCCCTTCACCCCTCCACTTT.

The chain joins TRBV2 to TRBJ1-1, with D unclear. CDR3 length equals 13 residues. Trimming cost V 7 bases and J 1 base, with 10 bases left between them. The V gene's germline CDR1 is SNHLY and CDR2 FYNNEI. The DNA for the CDR3 is TGTGCCAGCAAGGTCAGGTCGAACACTGAAGCTTTCTTT. It specifies CASKVRSNTEAFF.

This clone was seen just once. This chain connects TRBV28 to TRBJ2-5; 10 bases are shared with TRBD2. The J segment lost 5 bases and the V segment lost 3 bases, leaving 9 bases of the junction unmatched. The CDR3 totals 16 residues. The germline V gene has CDR1 MDHEN and CDR2 SYDVKM. CDR3 region: CASSFPQREGWETQYF. Here the CDR3 DNA reads TGTGCCAGCAGTTTCCCCCAGCGGGAGGGTTGGGAGACCCAGTACTTC.

The V call is TRBV9, the J call TRBJ1-1; 11 bases agree with TRBD1. The CDR3 runs to 16 residues. Trimming cost V 3 bases and J 5 bases; bases outside gene matches: 9. In germline, CDR1 is SGDLS, CDR2 YYNGEE. The CDR3 protein is CASSGGTGGLITEAFF. The CDR3 bases are TGTGCCAGCAGCGGCGGGACAGGGGGTTTGATAACTGAAGCTTTCTTT. The whole variable domain, filled in from reference TRBV9 and TRBJ1-1, reads DSGVTQTPKHLITATGQRVTLRCSPRSGDLSVYWYQQSLDQGLQFLIQYYNGEERAKGNILERFSAQQFPDLHSELNLSSLELGDSALYFCASSGGTGGLITEAFFGQGTRLTVV.

The V and J genes are TRBV5-1 and TRBJ2-7; no definite D call. From germline, CDR1 is SGHRS and CDR2 YFSETQ. The CDR3 contains 14 residues. V was clipped by 1 base and J by 2 bases, with 10 bases between them. CDR3 in amino acids: CASSLSGIAYEQYF. The CDR3 DNA follows: TGCGCCAGCAGCTTGTCCGGAATCGCCTACGAGCAGTACTTC.

The chain has TRBV11-2 and TRBJ2-1, with 12 bases lining up with TRBD2. In germline, CDR1 is SGHAT, CDR2 FQNNGV. Trimming at V came to 0 bases and at J to 9 bases, leaving 3 bases not matched to a gene. The length of the CDR3 is 15 residues. The CDR3 bases are TGTGCCAGCAGCTTAGAGGGACTAGCGGGTTCTGAGCAGTTCTTC. The encoded protein is CASSLEGLAGSEQFF. The variable domain in full, with the rest retrieved from reference TRBV11-2 and TRBJ2-1, is EAGVAQSPRYKIIEKRQSVAFWCNPISGHATLYWYQQILGQGPKLLIQFQNNGVVDDSQLPKDRFSAERLKGVDSTLKIQPAKLEDSAVYLCASSLEGLAGSEQFFGPGTRLTVL.

The rearrangement joins TRBV5-1 to TRBJ1-4; D unresolved. The CDR3 consists of 15 residues. CDR1 and CDR2 from the germline V gene are SGHRS and YFSETQ. Trimming cost V 0 bases and J 7 bases, with 13 bases left between them. The CDR3 DNA sequence: TGCGCCAGCAGCTTGGAGGAGGCGACACGTGAAAAACTGTTTTTT. It translates to CASSLEEATREKLFF.

This chain links TRBV30 with TRBJ2-7, with 12 bases fitting TRBD2. V was clipped by 3 bases and J by 1 base; unmatched bases: 4. Germline CDR1 reads GTSNPN; CDR2 reads SVGIG (reference sequence). This CDR3 spans 15 amino acids. CDR3 sequence reads: CAWRSSGRASYEQYF. CDR3 nucleotides: TGTGCCTGGAGGTCTAGCGGGAGGGCATCCTACGAGCAGTACTTC.

This clone was detected a few times. The chain employs TRBV28 and TRBJ1-6; weak D call: TRBD1 (5 bases). The germline gives CDR1 MDHEN, CDR2 SYDVKM. The germline V and J ends were trimmed by 1 base and 8 bases, with 21 bases remaining between them. The CDR3 loop spans 18 amino acids. CDR3 region: CASSLSLLGQGRDSPLHF. The DNA of the CDR3 is TGTGCCAGCAGTTTATCGTTATTGGGTCAGGGTAGGGATTCACCCCTCCACTTT. Full variable domain (outside the CDR3, taken from reference TRBV28 and TRBJ1-6): DVKVTQSSRYLVKRTGEKVFLECVQDMDHENMFWYRQDPGLGLRLIYFSYDVKMKEKGDIPEGYSVSREKKERFSLILESASTNQTSMYLCASSLSLLGQGRDSPLHFGNGTRLTVT.

This clone was seen just once. The CDR3 sequence is CASSSPQTQYF. The CDR3 DNA follows: TGTGCCAGCAGTTCGCCTCAGACGCAGTATTTT. V is TRBV28 and J is TRBJ2-3; D is unclear. Germline V lookup: CDR1 MDHEN, CDR2 SYDVKM. The germline V and J ends were trimmed by 4 bases and 9 bases, with 8 bases remaining between them. There are 11 residues in the CDR3.